This T cell receptor beta chain was retrieved from a study of glioma-infiltrating T cells after dendritic cell vaccination. Study-level information: Three intradermal dendritic cell vaccine injections were given every two weeks.

Assay used: immunoSEQ multiplex PCR; TCRdb lists only in-frame clones, some missing. The table shows about 63,000 clones, with over 75% occurring only once. The time point here: after dendritic cell vaccination, including at tumor progression/relapse. Germline lookup yields CDR1 LGHNA and CDR2 YNFKEQ. Trimming took 1 base from V and 6 from J, leaving 10 bases between them. CDR3 length equals 13 residues. This TCR was sampled from a human donor with glioblastoma. The genes are TRBV4-2 and TRBJ2-7; TRBD2 might be the D (5 bases). The sample here was blood, taken after dendritic cell vaccination. The CDR3 bases are TGTGCCAGCAGCCAAGGGACTCTTGGCGAGCAGTACTTC. This translates into CASSQGTLGEQYF.